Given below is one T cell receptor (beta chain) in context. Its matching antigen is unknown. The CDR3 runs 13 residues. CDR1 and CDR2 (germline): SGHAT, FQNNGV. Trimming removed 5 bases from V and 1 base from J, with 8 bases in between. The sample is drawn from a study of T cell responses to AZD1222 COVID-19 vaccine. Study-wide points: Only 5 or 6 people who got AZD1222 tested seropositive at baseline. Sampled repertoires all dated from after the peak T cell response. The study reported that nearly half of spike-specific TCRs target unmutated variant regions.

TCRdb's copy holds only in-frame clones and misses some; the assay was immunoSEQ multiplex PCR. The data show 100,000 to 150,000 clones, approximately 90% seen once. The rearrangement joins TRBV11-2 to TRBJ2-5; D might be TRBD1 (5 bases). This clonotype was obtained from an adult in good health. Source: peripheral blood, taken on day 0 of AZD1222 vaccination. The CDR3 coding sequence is TGTGCCAGCAGCAAGACAGCCCAAGAGACCCAGTACTTC. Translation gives CASSKTAQETQYF. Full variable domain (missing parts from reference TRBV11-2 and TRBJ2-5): EAGVAQSPRYKIIEKRQSVAFWCNPISGHATLYWYQQILGQGPKLLIQFQNNGVVDDSQLPKDRFSAERLKGVDSTLKIQPAKLEDSAVYLCASSKTAQETQYFGPGTRLLVL.